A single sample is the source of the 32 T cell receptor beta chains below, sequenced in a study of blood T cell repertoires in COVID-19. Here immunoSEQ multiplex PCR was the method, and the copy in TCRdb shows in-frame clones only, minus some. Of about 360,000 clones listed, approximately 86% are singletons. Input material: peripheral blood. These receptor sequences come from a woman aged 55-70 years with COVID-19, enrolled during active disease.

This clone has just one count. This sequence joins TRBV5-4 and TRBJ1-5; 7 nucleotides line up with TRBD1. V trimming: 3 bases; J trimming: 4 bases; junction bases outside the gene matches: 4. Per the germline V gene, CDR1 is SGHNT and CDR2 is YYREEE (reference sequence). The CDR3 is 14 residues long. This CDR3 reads CASSSTGENQPQHF. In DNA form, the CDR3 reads TGTGCCAGCAGCTCAACAGGGGAGAATCAGCCCCAGCATTTT.

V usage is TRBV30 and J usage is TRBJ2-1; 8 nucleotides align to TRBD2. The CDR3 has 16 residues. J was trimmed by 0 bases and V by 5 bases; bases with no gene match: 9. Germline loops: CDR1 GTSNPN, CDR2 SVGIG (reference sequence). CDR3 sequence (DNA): TGTGCCTGGTTCAGCGACGGGGGGGCCTCCTACAATGAGCAGTTCTTC. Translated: CAWFSDGGASYNEQFF.

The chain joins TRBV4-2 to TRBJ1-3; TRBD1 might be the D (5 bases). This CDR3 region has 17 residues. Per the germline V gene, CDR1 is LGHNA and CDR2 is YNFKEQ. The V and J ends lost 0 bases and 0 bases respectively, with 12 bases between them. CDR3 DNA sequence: TGTGCCAGCAGCCAAGATCAAGGGACTCTCTCTGGAAACACCATATATTTT. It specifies CASSQDQGTLSGNTIYF.

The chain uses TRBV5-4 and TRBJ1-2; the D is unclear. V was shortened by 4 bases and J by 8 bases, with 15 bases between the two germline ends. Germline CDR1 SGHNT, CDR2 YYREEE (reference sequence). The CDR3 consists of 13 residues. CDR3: CASSPPLARGYTF. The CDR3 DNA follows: TGTGCCAGCAGCCCGCCTTTGGCCAGGGGCTACACCTTC.

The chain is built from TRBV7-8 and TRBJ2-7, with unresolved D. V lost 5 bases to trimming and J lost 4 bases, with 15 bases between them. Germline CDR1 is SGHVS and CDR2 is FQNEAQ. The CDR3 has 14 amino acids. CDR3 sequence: CASSHTLPGYEQYF. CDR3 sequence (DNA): TGTGCCAGCAGCCATACTCTACCCGGGTACGAGCAGTACTTC.

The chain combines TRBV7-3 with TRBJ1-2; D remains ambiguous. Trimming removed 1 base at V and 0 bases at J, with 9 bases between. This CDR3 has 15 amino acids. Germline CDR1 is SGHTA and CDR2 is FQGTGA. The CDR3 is CASSLNAVTNYGYTF. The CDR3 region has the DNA TGTGCCAGCAGCTTAAACGCGGTAACTAACTATGGCTACACCTTC.

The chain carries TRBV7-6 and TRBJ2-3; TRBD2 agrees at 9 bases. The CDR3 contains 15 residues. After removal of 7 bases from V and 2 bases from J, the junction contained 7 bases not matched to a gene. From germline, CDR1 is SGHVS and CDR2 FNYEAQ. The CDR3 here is CASIPGTSNTDTQYF. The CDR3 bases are TGTGCCAGCATACCCGGGACTAGCAACACAGATACGCAGTATTTT.

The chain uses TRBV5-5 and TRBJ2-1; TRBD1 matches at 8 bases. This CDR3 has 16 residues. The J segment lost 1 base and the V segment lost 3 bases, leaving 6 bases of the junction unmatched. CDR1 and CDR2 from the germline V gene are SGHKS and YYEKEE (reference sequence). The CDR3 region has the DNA TGTGCCAGCAGCTCCCACAGGGGGAAGTCCTACAATGAGCAGTTCTTC. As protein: CASSSHRGKSYNEQFF. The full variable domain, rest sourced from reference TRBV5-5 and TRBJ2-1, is DAGVTQSPTHLIKTRGQQVTLRCSPISGHKSVSWYQQVLGQGPQFIFQYYEKEERGRGNFPDRFSARQFPNYSSELNVNALLLGDSALYLCASSSHRGKSYNEQFFGPGTRLTVL.

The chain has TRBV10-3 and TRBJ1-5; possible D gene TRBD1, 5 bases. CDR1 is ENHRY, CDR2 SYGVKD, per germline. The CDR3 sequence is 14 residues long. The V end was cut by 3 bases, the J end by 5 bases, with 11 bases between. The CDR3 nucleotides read TGTGCCATCAGTGAATCAGGGATCCATCAGCCCCAGCATTTT. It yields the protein CAISESGIHQPQHF.

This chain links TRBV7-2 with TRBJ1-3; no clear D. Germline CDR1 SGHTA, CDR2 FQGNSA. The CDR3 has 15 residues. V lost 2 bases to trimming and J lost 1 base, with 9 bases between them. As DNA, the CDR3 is TGTGCCAGCAGCTTACGATGGCAGTCTGGAAACACCATATATTTT. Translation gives CASSLRWQSGNTIYF. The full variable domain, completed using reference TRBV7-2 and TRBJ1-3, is GAGVSQSPSNKVTEKGKDVELRCDPISGHTALYWYRQSLGQGLEFLIYFQGNSAPDKSGLPSDRFSAERTGGSVSTLTIQRTQQEDSAVYLCASSLRWQSGNTIYFGEGSWLTVV.

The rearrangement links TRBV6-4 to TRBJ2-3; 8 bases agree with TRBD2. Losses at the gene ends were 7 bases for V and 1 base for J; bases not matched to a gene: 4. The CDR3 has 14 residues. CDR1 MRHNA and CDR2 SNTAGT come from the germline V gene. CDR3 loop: CASNSGERTDTQYF. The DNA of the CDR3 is TGTGCCAGCAATAGCGGGGAGCGCACAGATACGCAGTATTTT.

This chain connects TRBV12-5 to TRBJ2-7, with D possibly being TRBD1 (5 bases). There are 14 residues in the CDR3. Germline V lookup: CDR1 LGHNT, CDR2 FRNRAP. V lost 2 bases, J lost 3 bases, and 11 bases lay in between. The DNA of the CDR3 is TGTGCTAGTGGTTTGTTCGCAGGGCTCTACGAGCAGTACTTC. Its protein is CASGLFAGLYEQYF.

The CDR3 spells CASRQRTGGFTDTQYF. CDR3 DNA: TGTGCCAGCAGACAAAGGACAGGGGGCTTCACAGATACGCAGTATTTT. The genes are TRBV7-2 and TRBJ2-3, with 11 bases matching TRBD1. This CDR3 is built from 16 residues. Trimming removed 6 bases from V and 2 bases from J; junction bases left unmatched: 7. Germline loops: CDR1 SGHTA, CDR2 FQGNSA.

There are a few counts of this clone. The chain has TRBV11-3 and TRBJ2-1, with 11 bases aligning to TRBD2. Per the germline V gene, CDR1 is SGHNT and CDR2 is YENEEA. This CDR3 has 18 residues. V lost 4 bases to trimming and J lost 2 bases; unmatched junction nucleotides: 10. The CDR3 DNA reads TGTGCCAGCAGCTCCGAATCCGGGACTAGCGGAACCTACAATGAGCAGTTCTTC. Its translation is CASSSESGTSGTYNEQFF.

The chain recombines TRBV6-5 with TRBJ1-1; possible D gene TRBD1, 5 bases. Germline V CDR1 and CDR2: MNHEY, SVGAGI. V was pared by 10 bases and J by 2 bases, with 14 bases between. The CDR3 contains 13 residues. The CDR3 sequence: CATSRDFNTEAFF. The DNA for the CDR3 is TGTGCCACCTCTCGGGACTTCAACACTGAAGCTTTCTTT.

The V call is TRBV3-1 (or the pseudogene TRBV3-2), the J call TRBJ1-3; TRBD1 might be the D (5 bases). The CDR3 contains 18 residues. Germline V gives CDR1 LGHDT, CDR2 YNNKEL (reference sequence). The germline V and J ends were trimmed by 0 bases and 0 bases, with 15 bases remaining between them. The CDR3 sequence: CASSQDIRGLGSGNTIYF. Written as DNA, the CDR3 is TGTGCCAGCAGCCAAGATATTAGGGGTTTAGGCTCTGGAAACACCATATATTTT.

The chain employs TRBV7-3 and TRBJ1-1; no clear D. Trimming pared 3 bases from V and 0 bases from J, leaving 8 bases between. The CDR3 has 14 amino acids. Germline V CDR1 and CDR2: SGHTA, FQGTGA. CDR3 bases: TGTGCCAGCAGCTTCCATCCCATGAACACTGAAGCTTTCTTT. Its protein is CASSFHPMNTEAFF.

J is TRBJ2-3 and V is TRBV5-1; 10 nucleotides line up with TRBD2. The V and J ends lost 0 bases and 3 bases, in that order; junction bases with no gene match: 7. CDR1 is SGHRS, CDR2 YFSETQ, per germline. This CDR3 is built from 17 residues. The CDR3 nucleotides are TGCGCCAGCAGCTTGGTACGAAGCGGGGGGGAGACAGATACGCAGTATTTT. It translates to CASSLVRSGGETDTQYF.

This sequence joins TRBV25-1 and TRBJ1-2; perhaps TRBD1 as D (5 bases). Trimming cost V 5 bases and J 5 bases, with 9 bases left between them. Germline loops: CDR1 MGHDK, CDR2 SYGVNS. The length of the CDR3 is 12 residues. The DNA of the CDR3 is TGTGCCAGCAGTAATGGGGGGTATGGCTACACCTTC. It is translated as CASSNGGYGYTF.

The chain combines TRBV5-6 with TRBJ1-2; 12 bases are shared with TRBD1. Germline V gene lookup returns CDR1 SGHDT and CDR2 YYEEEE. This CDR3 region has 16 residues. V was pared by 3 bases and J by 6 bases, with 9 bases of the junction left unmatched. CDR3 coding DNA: TGTGCCAGCAGCTGGGGGACAGGGGGCTTGCGGGATGGCTACACCTTC. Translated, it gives CASSWGTGGLRDGYTF. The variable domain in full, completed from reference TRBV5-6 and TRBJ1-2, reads DAGVTQSPTHLIKTRGQQVTLRCSPKSGHDTVSWYQQALGQGPQFIFQYYEEEERQRGNFPDRFSGHQFPNYSSELNVNALLLGDSALYLCASSWGTGGLRDGYTFGSGTRLTVV.

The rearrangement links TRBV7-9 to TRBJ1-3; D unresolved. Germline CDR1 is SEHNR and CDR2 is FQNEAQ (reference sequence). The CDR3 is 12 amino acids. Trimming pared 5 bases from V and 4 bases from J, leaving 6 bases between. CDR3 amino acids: CASSPGGNTIYF. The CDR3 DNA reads TGTGCCAGCAGCCCGGGGGGAAACACCATATATTTT.

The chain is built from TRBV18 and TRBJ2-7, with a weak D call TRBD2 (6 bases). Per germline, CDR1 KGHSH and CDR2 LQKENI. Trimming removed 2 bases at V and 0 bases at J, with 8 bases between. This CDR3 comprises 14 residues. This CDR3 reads CASSPMEGSYEQYF. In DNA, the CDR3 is TGTGCCAGCTCACCAATGGAGGGCTCCTACGAGCAGTACTTC.

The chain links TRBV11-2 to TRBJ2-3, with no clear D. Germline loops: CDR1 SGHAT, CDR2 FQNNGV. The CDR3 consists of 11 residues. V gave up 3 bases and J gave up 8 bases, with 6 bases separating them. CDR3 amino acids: CASSFVGTQYF. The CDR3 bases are TGTGCCAGCAGCTTTGTCGGTACGCAGTATTTT. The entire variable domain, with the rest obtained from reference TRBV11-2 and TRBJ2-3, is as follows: EAGVAQSPRYKIIEKRQSVAFWCNPISGHATLYWYQQILGQGPKLLIQFQNNGVVDDSQLPKDRFSAERLKGVDSTLKIQPAKLEDSAVYLCASSFVGTQYFGPGTRLTVL.

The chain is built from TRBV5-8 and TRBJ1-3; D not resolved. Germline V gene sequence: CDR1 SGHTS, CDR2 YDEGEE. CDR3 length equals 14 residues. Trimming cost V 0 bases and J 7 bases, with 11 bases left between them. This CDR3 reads CASSLEAGGNTIYF. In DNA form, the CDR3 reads TGTGCCAGCAGCTTGGAAGCAGGAGGGAACACCATATATTTT.

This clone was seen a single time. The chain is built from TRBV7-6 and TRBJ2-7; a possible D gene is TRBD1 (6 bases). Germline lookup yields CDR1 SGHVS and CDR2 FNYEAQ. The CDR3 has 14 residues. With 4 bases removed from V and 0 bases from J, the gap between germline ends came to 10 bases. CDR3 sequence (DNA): TGTGCCAGCAGCTACGGACAGTTCTCCTACGAGCAGTACTTC. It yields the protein CASSYGQFSYEQYF.

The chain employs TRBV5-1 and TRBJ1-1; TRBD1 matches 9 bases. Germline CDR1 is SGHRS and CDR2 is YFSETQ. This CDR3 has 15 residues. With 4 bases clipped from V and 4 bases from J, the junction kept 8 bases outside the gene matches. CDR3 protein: CASSPGDRGSTEAFF. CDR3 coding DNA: TGCGCCAGCAGCCCAGGTGACAGGGGGAGCACTGAAGCTTTCTTT. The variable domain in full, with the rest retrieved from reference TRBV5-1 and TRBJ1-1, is KAGVTQTPRYLIKTRGQQVTLSCSPISGHRSVSWYQQTPGQGLQFLFEYFSETQRNKGNFPGRFSGRQFSNSRSEMNVSTLELGDSALYLCASSPGDRGSTEAFFGQGTRLTVV.

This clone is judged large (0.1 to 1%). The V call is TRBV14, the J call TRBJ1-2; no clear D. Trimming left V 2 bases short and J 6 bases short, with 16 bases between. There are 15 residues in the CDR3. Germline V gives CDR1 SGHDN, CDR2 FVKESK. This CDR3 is CASSQTLSPMDGYTF. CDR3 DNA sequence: TGTGCCAGCAGCCAAACCCTATCGCCTATGGATGGCTACACCTTC.

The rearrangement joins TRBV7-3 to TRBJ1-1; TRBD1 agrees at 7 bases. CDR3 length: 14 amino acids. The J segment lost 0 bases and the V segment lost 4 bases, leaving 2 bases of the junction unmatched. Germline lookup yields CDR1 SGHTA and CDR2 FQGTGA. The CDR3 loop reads CASSSDRLNTEAFF. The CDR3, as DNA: TGTGCCAGCAGCTCGGACAGGCTGAACACTGAAGCTTTCTTT.

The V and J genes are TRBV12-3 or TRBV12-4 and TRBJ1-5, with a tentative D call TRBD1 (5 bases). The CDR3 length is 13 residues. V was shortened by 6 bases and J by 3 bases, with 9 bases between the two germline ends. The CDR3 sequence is CASSDSNNQPQHF. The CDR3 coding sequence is TGTGCCAGCAGCGACAGTAACAATCAGCCCCAGCATTTT.

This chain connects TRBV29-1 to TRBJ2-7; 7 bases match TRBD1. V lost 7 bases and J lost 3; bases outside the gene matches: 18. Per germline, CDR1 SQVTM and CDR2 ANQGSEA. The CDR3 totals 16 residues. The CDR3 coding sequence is TGCAGCGCGCATACCTCCCGGACAGGCTCCAGCTACGAGCAGTACTTC. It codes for CSAHTSRTGSSYEQYF.

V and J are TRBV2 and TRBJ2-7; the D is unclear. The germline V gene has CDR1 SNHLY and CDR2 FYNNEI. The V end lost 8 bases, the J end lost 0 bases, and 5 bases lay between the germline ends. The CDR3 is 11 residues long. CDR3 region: CASSGSYEQYF. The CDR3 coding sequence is TGTGCCAGCTCAGGCTCCTACGAGCAGTACTTC. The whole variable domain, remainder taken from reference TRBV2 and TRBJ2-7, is EPEVTQTPSHQVTQMGQEVILRCVPISNHLYFYWYRQILGQKVEFLVSFYNNEISEKSEIFDDQFSVERPDGSNFTLKIRSTKLEDSAMYFCASSGSYEQYFGPGTRLTVT.

DNA for the CDR3: TGTGCCAGCAGCGTAACAGTTAATGGAAACACCATATATTTT. Its translation is CASSVTVNGNTIYF. J is TRBJ1-3 and V is TRBV9, with D unclear. CDR3 length: 14 residues. Germline CDR1 and CDR2: SGDLS and YYNGEE. The V gene lost 1 base and the J gene lost 3 bases, with 8 bases spanning the gap.